Presented here are 3 T cell receptor beta chains from one specimen sequenced in a study of T cell repertoires in cytomegalovirus infection. The antigens for these receptors are not known. TCRdb reanalysed the reads using MiXCR and keeps one entry per CDR3 protein. The sample lists 100,000 to 150,000 distinct CDR3 sequences, roughly a quarter occurring once. Material: PBMCs, sequenced either directly or after in vitro stimulation (not recorded which). The receptors derive from a human donor in good health (CMV status not recorded). Some clones in this sample may be carry-over from other donors' samples.

The chain recombines TRBV7-3 with TRBJ2-2; D possibly corresponds to TRBD2 (5 bases). The CDR3 spans 15 residues. V shed 5 bases and J shed 1 base, with 11 bases lying between them. Per germline, CDR1 SGHTA and CDR2 FQGTGA. In nucleotides, the CDR3 is TGTGCCAGCAGCCCCCGCCGGGGGAACACCGGGGAGCTGTTTTTT. Protein sequence: CASSPRRGNTGELFF.

Note on this clonotype: A read error may produce the germline difference seen at one junction end. The chain employs TRBV28 and TRBJ2-7; D perhaps matches TRBD2 (5 bases). Germline V lookup: CDR1 MDHEN, CDR2 SYDVKM. The CDR3 contains 11 residues. Written as DNA, the CDR3 is TGTGCCAGCAGTGGTCCGGGGAGTTGGTGGTTC. Its protein product is CASSGPGSWWF.

This clonotype was counted a few times. V is TRBV11-2 and J is TRBJ1-1; D is possibly TRBD1 (5 bases). Trimming shortened V by 3 bases and J by 3 bases, and 8 bases separated the two germline ends. The CDR3 totals 13 residues. Germline V lookup: CDR1 SGHAT, CDR2 FQNNGV. CDR3 loop: CASSFIRDTEAFF. The CDR3 DNA is TGTGCCAGCAGCTTTATCAGGGACACTGAAGCTTTCTTT.